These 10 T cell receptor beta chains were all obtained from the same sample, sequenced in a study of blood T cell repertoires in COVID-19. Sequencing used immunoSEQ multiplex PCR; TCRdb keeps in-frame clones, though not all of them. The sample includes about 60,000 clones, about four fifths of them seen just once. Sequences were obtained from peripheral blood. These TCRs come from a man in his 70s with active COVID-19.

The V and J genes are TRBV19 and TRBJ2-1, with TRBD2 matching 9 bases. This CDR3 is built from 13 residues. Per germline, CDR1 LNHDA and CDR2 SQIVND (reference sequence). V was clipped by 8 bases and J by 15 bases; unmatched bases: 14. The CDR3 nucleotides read TGTGCCAGTGGCCGACTGTTTGCGGGAGGGATGTTCTTC. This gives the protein CASGRLFAGGMFF.

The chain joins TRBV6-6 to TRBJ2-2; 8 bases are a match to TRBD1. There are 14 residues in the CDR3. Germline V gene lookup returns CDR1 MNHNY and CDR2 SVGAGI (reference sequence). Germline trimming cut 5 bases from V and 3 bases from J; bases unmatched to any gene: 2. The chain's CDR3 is CASSPDRDTGELFF. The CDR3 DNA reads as TGTGCCAGCAGTCCGGACAGGGACACCGGGGAGCTGTTTTTT.

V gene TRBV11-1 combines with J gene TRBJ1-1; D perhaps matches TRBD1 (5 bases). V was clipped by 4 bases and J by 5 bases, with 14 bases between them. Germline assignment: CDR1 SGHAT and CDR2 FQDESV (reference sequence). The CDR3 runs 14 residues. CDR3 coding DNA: TGTGCCAGCAGCTATCTCCAGGGAGGGACTGAAGCTTTCTTT. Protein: CASSYLQGGTEAFF.

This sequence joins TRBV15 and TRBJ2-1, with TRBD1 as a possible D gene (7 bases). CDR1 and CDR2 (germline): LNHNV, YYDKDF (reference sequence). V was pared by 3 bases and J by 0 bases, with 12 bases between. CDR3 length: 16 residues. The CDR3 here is CATSRTRDSSYNEQFF. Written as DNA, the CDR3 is TGTGCCACCAGCAGGACGCGGGACAGCTCCTACAATGAGCAGTTCTTC.

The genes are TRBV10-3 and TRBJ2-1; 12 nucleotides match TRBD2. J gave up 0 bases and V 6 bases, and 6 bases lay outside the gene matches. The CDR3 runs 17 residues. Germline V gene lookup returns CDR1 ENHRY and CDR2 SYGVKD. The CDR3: CAIRTGTSGPSYNEQFF. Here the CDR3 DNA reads TGTGCCATCAGAACCGGGACTAGCGGGCCCTCCTACAATGAGCAGTTCTTC.

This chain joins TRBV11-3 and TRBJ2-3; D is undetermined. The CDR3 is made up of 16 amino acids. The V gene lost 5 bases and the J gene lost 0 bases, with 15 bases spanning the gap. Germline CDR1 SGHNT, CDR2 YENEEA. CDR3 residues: CASSPHAGSSTDTQYF. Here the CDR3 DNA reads TGTGCCAGCAGCCCCCACGCCGGGTCTAGCACAGATACGCAGTATTTT.

The CDR3 region is CASRVQGVNEQFF. The CDR3 DNA reads TGTGCCAGCCGCGTCCAAGGGGTCAATGAGCAGTTCTTC. The chain is built from TRBV7-2 and TRBJ2-1; a possible D gene is TRBD1 (5 bases). The V end lost 8 bases, the J end lost 6 bases, and 14 bases lay between the germline ends. This CDR3 comprises 13 residues. Per the germline V gene, CDR1 is SGHTA and CDR2 is FQGNSA.

CDR3 loop: CASSPLVSSGAVNTGELFF. The CDR3 region has the DNA TGTGCCAGCAGCCCCCTGGTCTCTAGCGGAGCGGTAAACACCGGGGAGCTGTTTTTT. The chain employs TRBV6-2 or TRBV6-3 and TRBJ2-2; 7 bases line up with TRBD2. Per germline, CDR1 MNHEY and CDR2 SVGEGT. J was trimmed by 2 bases and V by 6 bases; bases with no gene match: 18. This CDR3 contains 19 residues.

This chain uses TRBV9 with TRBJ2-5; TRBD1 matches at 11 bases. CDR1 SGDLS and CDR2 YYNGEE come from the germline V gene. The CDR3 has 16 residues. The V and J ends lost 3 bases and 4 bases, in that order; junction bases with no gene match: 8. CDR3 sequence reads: CASSAKRDRGTETQYF. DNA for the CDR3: TGTGCCAGCAGCGCCAAAAGGGACAGGGGGACAGAGACCCAGTACTTC.

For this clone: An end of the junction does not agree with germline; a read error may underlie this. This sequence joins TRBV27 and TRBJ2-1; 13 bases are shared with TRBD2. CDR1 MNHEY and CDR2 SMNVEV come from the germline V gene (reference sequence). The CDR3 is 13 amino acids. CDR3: CASSFYLGTSGIF. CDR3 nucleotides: TGTGCCAGCAGTTTTTATCTTGGGACTAGCGGGATCTTC.